This TCR beta chain was identified during a study of blood T cell repertoires in COVID-19 (TCRdb year 2020). General notes on the study: Samples covering the acute and convalescent phases of COVID-19 were provided by collaborators in the United States, Italy and Spain. The material from the prospective study consisted of cDNA or gDNA derived from T cells, B-cell-depleted T cells, or PBMCs. The dataset comprised deeply sampled blood TCRbeta repertoires from subjects exposed to, actively infected with, or recovered from COVID-19. A freely available public database, intended as a resource for researchers studying the immune response to SARS-CoV-2, is where the repertoires were released. Samples came from the ongoing ImmuneRACE study (first 160 participants) plus 1,254 subjects from 6 global collaborators. Nearly every sample came with metadata listing a de-identified subject ID, COVID-19 status, age in years and sex. Where available, HLA class I and class II types were obtained from metadata supplied by the sample provider rather than from assay-based typing. General study outcomes and caveats: How much clinical and demographic metadata was included differed by source and by participant, and the metadata was provided uncurated.

Whole blood was collected in K2EDTA tubes by collaborating institutions according to the institutions' own protocols. For TCRbeta analysis, collaborator samples were shipped as frozen whole blood, as isolated PBMCs, or as DNA extracted from either sample type. As concerns this clone: Its antigen remains unidentified. One base away there is no much larger clone; base qualities are not given.

The V end loses 6 bases and the J end loses 2 bases, and a stretch of 10 bases separates them. Counted from cysteine to phenylalanine, this CDR3 has 13 amino acids. The kept DNA is CDR3 alone, 39 bases in frame from the first base. CDR1 is given as MNHEY and CDR2 as SVGAGI, both from the germline V gene. TCRbeta CDR3 regions were amplified from genomic DNA by means of the immunoSEQ Assay, a bias-controlled multiplex PCR. The authors' analysis ran thus. The number of nucleated cells in each sample was estimated by amplification of reference gene primers within the assay. Sequence reads were collapsed and filtered to measure the absolute abundance of every unique TCRbeta CDR3 rearrangement. For each sample, productive Simpson clonality was calculated as the square root of Simpson's diversity index over productive rearrangements. Held by TCRdb, this immuneACCESS table contains in-frame sequences only and omits some clones. Under half of the omission traces to an unresolved V gene where checked; the cause of the rest is unknown. D and trimming were read from the DNA, whereas the V and J calls and clone size are those reported in that table. In all, the sample holds about 200,000 clones, and around three quarters of those were seen once. The ten largest account for 4.5% to 7% of the sample.

The source is a woman between 65 and 79 years old with acute or convalescent COVID-19. The chain links TRBV6-5 with TRBJ1-1; TRBD1 could be the D gene, as 6 bases match. Material for sequencing was peripheral blood. The CDR3 loop reads CASRRQANTEAFF. The DNA reads as follows: TGTGCCAGCAGGAGACAGGCAAACACTGAAGCTTTCTTT.